This TCR beta chain is drawn from a study of cytomegalovirus exposure and HLA in healthy donors. CDR1 and CDR2 from the germline V gene are MNHEY and SMNVEV (reference sequence). The V segment lost 6 bases and the J segment 2 bases; nucleotides outside the gene matches: 9. The CDR3 runs to 16 residues. The PCR was carried out with 60 Vbeta primers and 13 Jbeta primers. The protocol was immunoSEQ multiplex PCR, while the TCRdb copy is restricted to in-frame clones and leaves out a portion. The repertoire holds 100,000 or so clones, with around 80% as singletons. The sample comprised PBMCs. This chain connects TRBV27 to TRBJ2-1; 8 positions match TRBD2. The source is a middle-aged woman in good health and CMV-seronegative. Written as DNA, the CDR3 is TGTGCCAGCAGCCCCCTCGGGGGGGGGACCTACAATGAGCAGTTCTTC. Encoded protein: CASSPLGGGTYNEQFF.